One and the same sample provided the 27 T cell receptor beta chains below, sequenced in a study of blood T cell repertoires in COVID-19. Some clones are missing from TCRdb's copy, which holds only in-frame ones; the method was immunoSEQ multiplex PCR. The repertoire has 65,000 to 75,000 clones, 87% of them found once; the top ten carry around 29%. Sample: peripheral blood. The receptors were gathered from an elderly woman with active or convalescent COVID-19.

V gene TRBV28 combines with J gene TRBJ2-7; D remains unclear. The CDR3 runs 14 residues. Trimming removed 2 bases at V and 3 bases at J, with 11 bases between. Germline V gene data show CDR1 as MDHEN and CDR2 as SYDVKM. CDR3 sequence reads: CASSLPNQVYEQYF. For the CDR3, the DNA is TGTGCCAGCAGTTTACCCAATCAGGTCTACGAGCAGTACTTC.

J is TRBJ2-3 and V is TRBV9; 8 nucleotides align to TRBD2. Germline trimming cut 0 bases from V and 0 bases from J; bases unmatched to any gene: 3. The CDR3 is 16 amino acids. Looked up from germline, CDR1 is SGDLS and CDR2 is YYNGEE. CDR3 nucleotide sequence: TGTGCCAGCAGCGTAGGACTAGCGCCTAGCACAGATACGCAGTATTTT. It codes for CASSVGLAPSTDTQYF.

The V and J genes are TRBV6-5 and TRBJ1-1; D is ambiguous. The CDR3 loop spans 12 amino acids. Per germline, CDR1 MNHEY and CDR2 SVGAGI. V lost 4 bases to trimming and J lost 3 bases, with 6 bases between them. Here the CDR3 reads CASSFGDTEAFF. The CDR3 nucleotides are TGTGCCAGCAGTTTCGGGGACACTGAAGCTTTCTTT.

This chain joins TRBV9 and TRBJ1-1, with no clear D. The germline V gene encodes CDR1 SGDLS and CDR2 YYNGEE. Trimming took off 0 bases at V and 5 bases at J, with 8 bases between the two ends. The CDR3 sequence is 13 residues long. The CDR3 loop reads CASSVVRETEAFF. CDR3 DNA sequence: TGTGCCAGCAGCGTAGTGAGGGAGACTGAAGCTTTCTTT.

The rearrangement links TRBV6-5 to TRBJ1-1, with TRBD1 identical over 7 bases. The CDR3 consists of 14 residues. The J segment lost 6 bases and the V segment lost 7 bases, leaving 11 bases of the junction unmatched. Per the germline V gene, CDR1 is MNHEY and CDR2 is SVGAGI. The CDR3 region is CASKWTGTASEAFF. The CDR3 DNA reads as TGTGCCAGCAAGTGGACGGGGACAGCATCTGAAGCTTTCTTT.

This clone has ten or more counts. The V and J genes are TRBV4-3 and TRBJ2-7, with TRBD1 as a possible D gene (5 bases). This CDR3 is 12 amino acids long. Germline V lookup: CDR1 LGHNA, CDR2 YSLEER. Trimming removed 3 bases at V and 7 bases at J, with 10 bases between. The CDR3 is CASSHGQAEQYF. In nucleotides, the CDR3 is TGCGCCAGCAGCCACGGACAAGCGGAGCAGTACTTC.

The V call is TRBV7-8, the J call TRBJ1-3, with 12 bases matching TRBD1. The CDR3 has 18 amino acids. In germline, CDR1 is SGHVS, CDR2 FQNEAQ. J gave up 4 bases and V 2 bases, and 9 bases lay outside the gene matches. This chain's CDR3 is CASSLSGQGAYRGNTIYF. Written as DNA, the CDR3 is TGTGCCAGCAGCTTATCGGGACAGGGGGCATATCGAGGAAACACCATATATTTT.

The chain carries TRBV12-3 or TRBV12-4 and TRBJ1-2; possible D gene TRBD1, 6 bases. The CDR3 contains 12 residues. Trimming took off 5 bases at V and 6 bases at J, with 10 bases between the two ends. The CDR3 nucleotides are TGTGCCAGCAGTCACTACAGGGATGGCTACACCTTC. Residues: CASSHYRDGYTF.

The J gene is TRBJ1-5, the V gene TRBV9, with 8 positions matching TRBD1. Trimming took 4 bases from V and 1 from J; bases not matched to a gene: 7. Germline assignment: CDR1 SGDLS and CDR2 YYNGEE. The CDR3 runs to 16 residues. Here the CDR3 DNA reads TGTGCCAGCAGCCCGGGGGGACAGGCAAGCAATCAGCCCCAGCATTTT. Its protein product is CASSPGGQASNQPQHF.

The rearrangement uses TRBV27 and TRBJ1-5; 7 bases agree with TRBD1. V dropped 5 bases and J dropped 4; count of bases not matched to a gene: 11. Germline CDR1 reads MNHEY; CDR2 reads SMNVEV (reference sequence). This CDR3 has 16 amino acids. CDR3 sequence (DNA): TGTGCCAGCAGTCTGGTCCCGGGACAGTCTAATCAGCCCCAGCATTTT. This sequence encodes CASSLVPGQSNQPQHF.

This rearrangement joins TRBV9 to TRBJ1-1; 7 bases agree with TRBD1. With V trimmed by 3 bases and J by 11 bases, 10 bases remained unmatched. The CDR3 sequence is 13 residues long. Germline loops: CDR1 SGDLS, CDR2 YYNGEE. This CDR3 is CASSAGTDWGAFF. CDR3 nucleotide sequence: TGTGCCAGCAGCGCCGGGACAGACTGGGGTGCTTTCTTT.

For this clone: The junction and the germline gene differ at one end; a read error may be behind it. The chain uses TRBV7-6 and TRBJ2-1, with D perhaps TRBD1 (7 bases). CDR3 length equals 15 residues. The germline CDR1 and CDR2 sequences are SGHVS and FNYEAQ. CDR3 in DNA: TGTGCCAGCAGTTCCCTAGCAGGGGGGTACAGTGAGCAGTTCTTC. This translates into CASSSLAGGYSEQFF. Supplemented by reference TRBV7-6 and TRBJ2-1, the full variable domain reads GAGVSQSPRYKVTKRGQDVALRCDPISGHVSLYWYRQALGQGPEFLTYFNYEAQQDKSGLPNDRFSAERPEGSISTLTIQRTEQRDSAMYRCASSSLAGGYSEQFFGPGTRLTVL.

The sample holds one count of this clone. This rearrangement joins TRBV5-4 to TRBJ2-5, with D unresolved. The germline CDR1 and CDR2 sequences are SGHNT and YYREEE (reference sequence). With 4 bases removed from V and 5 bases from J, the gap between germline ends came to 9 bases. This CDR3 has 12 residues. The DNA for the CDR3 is TGTGCCAGCAGCAATAGCTATGAGACCCAGTACTTC. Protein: CASSNSYETQYF.

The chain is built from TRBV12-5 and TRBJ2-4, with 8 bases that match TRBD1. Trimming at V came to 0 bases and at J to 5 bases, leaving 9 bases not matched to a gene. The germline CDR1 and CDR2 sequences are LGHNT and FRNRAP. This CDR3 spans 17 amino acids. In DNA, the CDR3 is TGTGCTAGTGGTTTGGTACTGGACAGGGTGGCCCAAAACATTCAGTACTTC. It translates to CASGLVLDRVAQNIQYF.

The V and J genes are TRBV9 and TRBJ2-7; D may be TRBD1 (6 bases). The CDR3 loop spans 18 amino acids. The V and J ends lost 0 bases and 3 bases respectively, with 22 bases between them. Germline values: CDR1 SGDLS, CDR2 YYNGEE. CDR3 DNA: TGTGCCAGCAGCGTAGTATTCAAACAGGGTTTAGGTTACTACGAGCAGTACTTC. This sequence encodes CASSVVFKQGLGYYEQYF.

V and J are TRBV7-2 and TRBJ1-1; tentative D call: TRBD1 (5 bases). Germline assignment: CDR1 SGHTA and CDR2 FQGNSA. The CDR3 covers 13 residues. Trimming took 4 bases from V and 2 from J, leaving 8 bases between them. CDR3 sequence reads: CASSYGTNTEAFF. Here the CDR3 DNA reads TGTGCCAGCAGCTACGGGACTAACACTGAAGCTTTCTTT.

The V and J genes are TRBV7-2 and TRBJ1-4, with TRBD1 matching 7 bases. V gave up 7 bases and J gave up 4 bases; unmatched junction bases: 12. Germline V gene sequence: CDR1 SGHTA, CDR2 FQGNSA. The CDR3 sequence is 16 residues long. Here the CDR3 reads CASTEGDSFYNEKLFF. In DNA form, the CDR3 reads TGTGCCAGCACCGAGGGGGACAGCTTTTATAATGAAAAACTGTTTTTT.

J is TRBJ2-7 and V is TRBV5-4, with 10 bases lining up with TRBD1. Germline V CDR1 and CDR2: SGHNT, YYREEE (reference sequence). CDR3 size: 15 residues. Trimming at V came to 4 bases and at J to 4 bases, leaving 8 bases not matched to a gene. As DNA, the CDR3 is TGTGCCAGCAGCGTCGGGACAGGGGCGGCTTACGAGCAGTACTTC. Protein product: CASSVGTGAAYEQYF.

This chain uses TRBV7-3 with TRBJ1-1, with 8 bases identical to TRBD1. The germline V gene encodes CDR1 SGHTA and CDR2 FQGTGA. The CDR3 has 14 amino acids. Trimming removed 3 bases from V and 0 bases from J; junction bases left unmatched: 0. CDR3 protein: CASSLDRVNTEAFF. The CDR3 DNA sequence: TGTGCCAGCAGCTTGGACAGGGTGAACACTGAAGCTTTCTTT.

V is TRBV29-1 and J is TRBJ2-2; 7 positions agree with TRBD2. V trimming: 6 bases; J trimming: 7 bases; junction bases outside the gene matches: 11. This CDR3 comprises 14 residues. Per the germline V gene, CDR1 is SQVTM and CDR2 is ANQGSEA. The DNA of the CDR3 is TGCAGCGTGGGAGGGGCCCCTGGGGACGGGGAGCTGTTTTTT. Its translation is CSVGGAPGDGELFF.

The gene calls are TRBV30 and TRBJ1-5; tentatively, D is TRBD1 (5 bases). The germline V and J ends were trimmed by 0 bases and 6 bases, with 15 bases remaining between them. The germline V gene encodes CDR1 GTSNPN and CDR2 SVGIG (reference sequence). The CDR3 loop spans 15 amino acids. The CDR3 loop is CAWSVMGLGGQPQHF. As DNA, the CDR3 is TGTGCCTGGAGTGTAATGGGGTTGGGGGGTCAGCCCCAGCATTTT.

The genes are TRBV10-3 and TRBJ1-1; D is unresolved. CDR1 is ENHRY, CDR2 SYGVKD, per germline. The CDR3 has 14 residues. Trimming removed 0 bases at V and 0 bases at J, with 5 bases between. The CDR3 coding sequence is TGTGCCATCAGTGAGTCTCGTGTGAACACTGAAGCTTTCTTT. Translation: CAISESRVNTEAFF.

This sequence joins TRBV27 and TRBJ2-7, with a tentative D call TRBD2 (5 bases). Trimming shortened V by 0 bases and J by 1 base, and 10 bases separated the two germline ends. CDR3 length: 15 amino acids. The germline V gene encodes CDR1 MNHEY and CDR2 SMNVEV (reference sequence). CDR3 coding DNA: TGTGCCAGCAGTTTATCGAGTCTAGCATCCTACGAGCAGTACTTC. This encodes CASSLSSLASYEQYF.

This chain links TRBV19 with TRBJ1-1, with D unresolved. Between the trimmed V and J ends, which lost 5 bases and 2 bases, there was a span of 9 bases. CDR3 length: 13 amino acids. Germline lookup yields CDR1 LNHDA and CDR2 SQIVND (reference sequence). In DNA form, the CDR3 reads TGTGCCAGTAGTTTTGGCTTAAACACTGAAGCTTTCTTT. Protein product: CASSFGLNTEAFF.

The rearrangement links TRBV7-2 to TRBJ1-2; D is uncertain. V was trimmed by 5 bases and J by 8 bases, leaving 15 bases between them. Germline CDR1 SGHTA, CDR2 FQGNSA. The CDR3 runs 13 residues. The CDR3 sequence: CASSQSAAYGYTF. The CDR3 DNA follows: TGTGCCAGCAGCCAGTCCGCGGCTTACGGCTACACCTTC.

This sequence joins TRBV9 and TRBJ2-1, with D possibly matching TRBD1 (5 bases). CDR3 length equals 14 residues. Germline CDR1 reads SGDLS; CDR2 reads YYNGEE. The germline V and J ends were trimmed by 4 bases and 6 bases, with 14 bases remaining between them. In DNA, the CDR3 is TGTGCCAGCAGCCCTCGGACATTCGGCAATGAGCAGTTCTTC. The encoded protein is CASSPRTFGNEQFF.

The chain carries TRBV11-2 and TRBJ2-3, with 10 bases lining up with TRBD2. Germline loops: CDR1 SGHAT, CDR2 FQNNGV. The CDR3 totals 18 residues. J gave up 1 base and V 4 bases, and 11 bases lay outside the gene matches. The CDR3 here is CASSYSSGGLLRTDTQYF. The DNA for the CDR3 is TGTGCCAGCAGCTACTCTAGCGGGGGCCTTCTTCGCACAGATACGCAGTATTTT.